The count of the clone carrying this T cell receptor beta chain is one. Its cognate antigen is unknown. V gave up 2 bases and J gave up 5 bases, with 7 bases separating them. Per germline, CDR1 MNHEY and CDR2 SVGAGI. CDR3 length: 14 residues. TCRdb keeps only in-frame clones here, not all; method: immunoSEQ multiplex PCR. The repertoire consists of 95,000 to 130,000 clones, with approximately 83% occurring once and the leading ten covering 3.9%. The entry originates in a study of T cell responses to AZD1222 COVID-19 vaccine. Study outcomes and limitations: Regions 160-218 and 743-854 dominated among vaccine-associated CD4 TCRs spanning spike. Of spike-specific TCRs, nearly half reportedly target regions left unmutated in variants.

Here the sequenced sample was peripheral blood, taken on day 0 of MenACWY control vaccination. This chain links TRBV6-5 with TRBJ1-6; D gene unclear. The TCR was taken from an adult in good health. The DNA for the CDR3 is TGTGCCAGCAGTTACGGGTTCGATAATTCACCCCTCCACTTT. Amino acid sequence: CASSYGFDNSPLHF.